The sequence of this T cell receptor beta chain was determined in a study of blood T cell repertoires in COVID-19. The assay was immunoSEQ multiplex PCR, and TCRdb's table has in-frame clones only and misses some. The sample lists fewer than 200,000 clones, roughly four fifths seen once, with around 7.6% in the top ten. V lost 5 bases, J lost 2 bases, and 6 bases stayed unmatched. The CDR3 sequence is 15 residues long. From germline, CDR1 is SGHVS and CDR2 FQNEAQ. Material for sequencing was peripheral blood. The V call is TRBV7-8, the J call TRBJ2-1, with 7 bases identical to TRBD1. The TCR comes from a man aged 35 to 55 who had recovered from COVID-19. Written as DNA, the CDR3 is TGTGCCAGCAGCATCCGGGACAGCCCCTACAATGAGCAGTTCTTC. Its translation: CASSIRDSPYNEQFF.